This T cell receptor beta chain was sequenced in a study of T cell responses to AZD1222 COVID-19 vaccine. General study results and limits: Clonal diversity may have been underestimated in mostly white British donors. Two doses of AZD1222 preceded a rise in Spike-specific TCR breadth and depth.

CDR1 SGHNT and CDR2 YENEEA come from the germline V gene. V trimming: 0 bases; J trimming: 4 bases; junction bases outside the gene matches: 0. The CDR3 spans 14 residues. As regards this clone: Antigen unknown. Additional DNA sequences in this sample encode the identical CDR3.

Libraries were prepared by immunoSEQ multiplex PCR; TCRdb keeps only in-frame clonotypes and omits some of them. The sample lists 150,000 to 200,000 clones, 80% to 90% occurring once. The gene calls are TRBV11-3 and TRBJ2-1; TRBD2 matches 7 bases. The TCR sequence derives from an adult in good health. The sequencing here drew on peripheral blood, taken on day 0 of AZD1222 vaccination. The CDR3 DNA reads TGTGCCAGCAGCTTAGACGGGGGGTACAATGAGCAGTTCTTC. This encodes CASSLDGGYNEQFF.